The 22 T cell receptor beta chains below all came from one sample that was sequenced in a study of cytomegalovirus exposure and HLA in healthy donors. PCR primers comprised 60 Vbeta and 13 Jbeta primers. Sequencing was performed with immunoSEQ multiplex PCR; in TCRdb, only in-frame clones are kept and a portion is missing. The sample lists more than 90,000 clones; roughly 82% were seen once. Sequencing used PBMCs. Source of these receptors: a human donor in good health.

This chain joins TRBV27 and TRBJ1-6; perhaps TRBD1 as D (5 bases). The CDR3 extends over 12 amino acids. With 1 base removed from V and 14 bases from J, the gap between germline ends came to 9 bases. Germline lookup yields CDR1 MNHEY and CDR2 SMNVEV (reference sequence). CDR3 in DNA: TGTGCCAGCAGTTTATGGCAGGGATCCCTCCACTTT. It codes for CASSLWQGSLHF.

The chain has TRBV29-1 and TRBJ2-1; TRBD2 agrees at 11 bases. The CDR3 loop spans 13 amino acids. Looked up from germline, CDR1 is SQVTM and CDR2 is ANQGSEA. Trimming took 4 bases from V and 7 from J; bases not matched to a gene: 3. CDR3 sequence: CSVGASGGNEQFF. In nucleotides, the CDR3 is TGCAGCGTTGGGGCTAGCGGGGGGAATGAGCAGTTCTTC.

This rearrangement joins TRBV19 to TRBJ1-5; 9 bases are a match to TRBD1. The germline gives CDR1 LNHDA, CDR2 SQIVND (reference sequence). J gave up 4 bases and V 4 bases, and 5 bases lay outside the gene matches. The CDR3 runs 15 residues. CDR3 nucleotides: TGTGCCAGTAGTAAAATGGGACAGGGAAATCAGCCCCAGCATTTT. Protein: CASSKMGQGNQPQHF.

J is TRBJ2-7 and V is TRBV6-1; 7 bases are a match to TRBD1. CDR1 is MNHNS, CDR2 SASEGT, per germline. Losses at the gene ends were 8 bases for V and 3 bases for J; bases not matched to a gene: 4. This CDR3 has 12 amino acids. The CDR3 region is CASRGQIYEQYF. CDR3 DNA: TGTGCCAGCCGGGGACAGATCTACGAGCAGTACTTC.

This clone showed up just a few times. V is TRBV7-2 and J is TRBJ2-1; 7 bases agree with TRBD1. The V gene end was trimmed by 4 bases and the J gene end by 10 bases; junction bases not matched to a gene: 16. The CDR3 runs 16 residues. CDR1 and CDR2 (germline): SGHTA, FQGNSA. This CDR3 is CASSSGDSTFLTEQFF. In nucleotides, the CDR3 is TGTGCCAGCAGCTCAGGGGACAGCACATTTCTAACGGAGCAGTTCTTC. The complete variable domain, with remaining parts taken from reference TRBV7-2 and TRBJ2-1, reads GAGVSQSPSNKVTEKGKDVELRCDPISGHTALYWYRQSLGQGLEFLIYFQGNSAPDKSGLPSDRFSAERTGGSVSTLTIQRTQQEDSAVYLCASSSGDSTFLTEQFFGPGTRLTVL.

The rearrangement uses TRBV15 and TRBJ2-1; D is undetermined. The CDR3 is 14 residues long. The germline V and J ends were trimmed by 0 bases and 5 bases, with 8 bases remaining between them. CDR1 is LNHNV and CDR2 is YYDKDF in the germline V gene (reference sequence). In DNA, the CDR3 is TGTGCCACCAGCAGAGAGGTTTCAGACAATGAGCAGTTCTTC. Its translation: CATSREVSDNEQFF.

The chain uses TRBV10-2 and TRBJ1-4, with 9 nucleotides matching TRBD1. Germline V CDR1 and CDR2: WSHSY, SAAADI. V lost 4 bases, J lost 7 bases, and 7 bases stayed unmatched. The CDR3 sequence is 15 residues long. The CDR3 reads CASSGNRGQGEKLFF. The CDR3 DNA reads TGCGCCAGCAGTGGAAACAGGGGGCAGGGTGAAAAACTGTTTTTT.

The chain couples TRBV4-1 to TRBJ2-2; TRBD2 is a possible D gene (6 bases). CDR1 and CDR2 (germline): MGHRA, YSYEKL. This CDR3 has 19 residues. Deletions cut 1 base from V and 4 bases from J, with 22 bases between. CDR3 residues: CASSQGSPAHGRSTGELFF. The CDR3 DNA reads TGCGCCAGCAGCCAAGGCTCACCGGCGCACGGGAGATCCACCGGGGAGCTGTTTTTT.

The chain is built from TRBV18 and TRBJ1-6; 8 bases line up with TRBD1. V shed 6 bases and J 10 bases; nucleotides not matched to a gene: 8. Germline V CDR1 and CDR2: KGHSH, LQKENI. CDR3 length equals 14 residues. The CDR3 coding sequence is TGTGCCAGCTCGCATAAGGACAGGGACTCACCCCTCCACTTT. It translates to CASSHKDRDSPLHF.

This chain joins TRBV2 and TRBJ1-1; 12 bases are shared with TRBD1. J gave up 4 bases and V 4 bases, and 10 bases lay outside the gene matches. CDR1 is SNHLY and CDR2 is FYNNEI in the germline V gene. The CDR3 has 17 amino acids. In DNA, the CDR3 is TGTGCCAGCAGTGCAGGGACAGGGGGCATCTTTAGCACTGAAGCTTTCTTT. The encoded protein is CASSAGTGGIFSTEAFF.

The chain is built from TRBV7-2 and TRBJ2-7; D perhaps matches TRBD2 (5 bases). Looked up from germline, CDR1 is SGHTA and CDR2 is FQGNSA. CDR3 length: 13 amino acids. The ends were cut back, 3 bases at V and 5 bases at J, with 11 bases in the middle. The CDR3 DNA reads TGTGCCAGCAGCTTTAGCCTAGCCCACGAGCAGTACTTC. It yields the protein CASSFSLAHEQYF.

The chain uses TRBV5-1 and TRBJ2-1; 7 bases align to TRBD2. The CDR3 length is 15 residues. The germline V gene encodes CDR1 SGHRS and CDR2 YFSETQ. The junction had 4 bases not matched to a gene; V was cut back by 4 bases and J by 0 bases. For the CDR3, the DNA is TGCGCCAGCAGCCCTCCTAGCGGCTCCTACAATGAGCAGTTCTTC. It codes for CASSPPSGSYNEQFF.

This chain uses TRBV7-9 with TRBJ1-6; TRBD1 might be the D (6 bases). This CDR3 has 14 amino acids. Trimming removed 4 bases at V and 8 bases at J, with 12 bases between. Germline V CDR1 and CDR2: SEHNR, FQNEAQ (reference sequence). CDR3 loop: CASSSGQTDSPLHF. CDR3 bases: TGTGCCAGCAGCTCCGGACAGACAGATTCACCCCTCCACTTT.

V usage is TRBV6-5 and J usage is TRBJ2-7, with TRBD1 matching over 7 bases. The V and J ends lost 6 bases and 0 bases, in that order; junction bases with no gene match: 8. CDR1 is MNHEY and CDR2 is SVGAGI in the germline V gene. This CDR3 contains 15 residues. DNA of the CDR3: TGTGCCAGCAGGCGGACAGGTCTGAGCTCCTACGAGCAGTACTTC. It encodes CASRRTGLSSYEQYF.

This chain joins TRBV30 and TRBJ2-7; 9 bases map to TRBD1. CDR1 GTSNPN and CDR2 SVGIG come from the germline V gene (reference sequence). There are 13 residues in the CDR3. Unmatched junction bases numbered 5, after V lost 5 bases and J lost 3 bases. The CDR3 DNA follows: TGTGCCTGGGCTCCGGGACAGGGCTACGAGCAGTACTTC. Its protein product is CAWAPGQGYEQYF.

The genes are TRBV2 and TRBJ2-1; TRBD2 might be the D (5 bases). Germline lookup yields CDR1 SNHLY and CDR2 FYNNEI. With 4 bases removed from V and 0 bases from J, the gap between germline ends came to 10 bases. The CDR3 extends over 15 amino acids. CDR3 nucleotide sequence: TGTGCCAGCAGTGTTTTGGGGAGCTCCTACAATGAGCAGTTCTTC. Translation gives CASSVLGSSYNEQFF.

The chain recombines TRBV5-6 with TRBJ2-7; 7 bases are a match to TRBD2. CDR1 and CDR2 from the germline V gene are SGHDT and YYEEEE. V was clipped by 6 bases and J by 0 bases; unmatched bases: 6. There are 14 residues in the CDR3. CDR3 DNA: TGTGCCAGCACTGTGGGCGGGAGCTCCTACGAGCAGTACTTC. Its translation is CASTVGGSSYEQYF.

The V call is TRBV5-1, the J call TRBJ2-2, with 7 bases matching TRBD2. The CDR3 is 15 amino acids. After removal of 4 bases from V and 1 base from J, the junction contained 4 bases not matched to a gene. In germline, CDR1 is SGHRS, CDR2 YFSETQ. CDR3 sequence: CASSVSGLNTGELFF. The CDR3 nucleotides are TGCGCCAGCAGCGTTAGCGGGCTGAACACCGGGGAGCTGTTTTTT.

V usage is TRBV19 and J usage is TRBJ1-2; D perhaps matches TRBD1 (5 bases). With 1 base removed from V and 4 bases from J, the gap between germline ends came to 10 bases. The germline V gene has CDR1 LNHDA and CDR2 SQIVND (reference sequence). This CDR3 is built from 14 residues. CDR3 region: CASSIAGHSYGYTF. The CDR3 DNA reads TGTGCCAGTAGTATAGCCGGACATTCCTATGGCTACACCTTC.

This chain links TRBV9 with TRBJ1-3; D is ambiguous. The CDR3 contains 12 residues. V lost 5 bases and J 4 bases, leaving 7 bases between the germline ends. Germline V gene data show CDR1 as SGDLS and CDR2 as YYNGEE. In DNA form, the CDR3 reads TGTGCCAGCAGTCGAGGCGGAAACACCATATATTTT. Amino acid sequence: CASSRGGNTIYF. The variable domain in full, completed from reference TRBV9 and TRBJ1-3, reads DSGVTQTPKHLITATGQRVTLRCSPRSGDLSVYWYQQSLDQGLQFLIQYYNGEERAKGNILERFSAQQFPDLHSELNLSSLELGDSALYFCASSRGGNTIYFGEGSWLTVV.

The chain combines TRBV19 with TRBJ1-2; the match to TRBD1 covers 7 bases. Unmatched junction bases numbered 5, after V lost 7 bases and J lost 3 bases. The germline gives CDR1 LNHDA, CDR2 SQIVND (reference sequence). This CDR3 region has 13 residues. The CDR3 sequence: CASKATGYYGYTF. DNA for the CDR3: TGTGCCAGTAAAGCGACAGGGTACTATGGCTACACCTTC.

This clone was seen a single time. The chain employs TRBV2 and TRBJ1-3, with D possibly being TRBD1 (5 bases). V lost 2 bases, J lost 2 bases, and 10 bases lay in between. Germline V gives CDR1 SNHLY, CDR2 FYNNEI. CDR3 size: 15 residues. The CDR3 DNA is TGTGCCAGCAGTGAAACACCCAGGGCTGGAAACACCATATATTTT. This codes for CASSETPRAGNTIYF.